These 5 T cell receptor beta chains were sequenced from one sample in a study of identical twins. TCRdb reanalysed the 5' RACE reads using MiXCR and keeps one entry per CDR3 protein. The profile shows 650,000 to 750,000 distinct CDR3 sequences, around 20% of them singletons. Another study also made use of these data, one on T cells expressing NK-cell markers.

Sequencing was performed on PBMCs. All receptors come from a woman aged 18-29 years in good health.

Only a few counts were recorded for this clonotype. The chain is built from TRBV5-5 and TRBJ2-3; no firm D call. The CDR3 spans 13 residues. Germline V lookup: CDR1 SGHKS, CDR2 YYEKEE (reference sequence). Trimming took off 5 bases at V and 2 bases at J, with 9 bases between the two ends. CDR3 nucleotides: TGTGCCAGCAGACCCCTCACCACAGATACGCAGTATTTT. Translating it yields CASRPLTTDTQYF.

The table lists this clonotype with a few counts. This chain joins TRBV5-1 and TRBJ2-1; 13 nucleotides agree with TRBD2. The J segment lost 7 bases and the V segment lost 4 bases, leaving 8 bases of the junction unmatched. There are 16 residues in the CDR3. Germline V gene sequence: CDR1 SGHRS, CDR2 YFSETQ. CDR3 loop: CASSNRGLAGENEQFF. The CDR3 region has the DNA TGCGCCAGCAGCAATCGTGGACTAGCGGGGGAGAATGAGCAGTTCTTC.

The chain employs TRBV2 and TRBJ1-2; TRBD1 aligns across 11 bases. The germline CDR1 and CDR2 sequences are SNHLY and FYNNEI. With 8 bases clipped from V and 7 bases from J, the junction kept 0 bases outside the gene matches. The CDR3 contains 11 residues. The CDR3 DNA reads TGTGCCAGCGGACAGGGGGCTGGCTACACCTTC. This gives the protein CASGQGAGYTF.

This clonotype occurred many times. CDR3 coding DNA: TGCAGTGCGATACTCTCTGGGGCCAACGTCCTGACTTTC. Translation gives CSAILSGANVLTF. The chain uses TRBV20-1 and TRBJ2-6, with D hard to call. The CDR3 is made up of 13 amino acids. V lost 6 bases and J 0 bases, leaving 6 bases between the germline ends. CDR1 DFQATT and CDR2 SNEGSKA come from the germline V gene (reference sequence).

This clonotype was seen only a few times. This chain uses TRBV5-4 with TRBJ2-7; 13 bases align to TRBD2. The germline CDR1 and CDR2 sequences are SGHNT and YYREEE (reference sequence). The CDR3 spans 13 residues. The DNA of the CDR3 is TGTGCGGCCGGGACTAGCGGGAACTACGAGCAGTACTTC. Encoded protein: CAAGTSGNYEQYF.